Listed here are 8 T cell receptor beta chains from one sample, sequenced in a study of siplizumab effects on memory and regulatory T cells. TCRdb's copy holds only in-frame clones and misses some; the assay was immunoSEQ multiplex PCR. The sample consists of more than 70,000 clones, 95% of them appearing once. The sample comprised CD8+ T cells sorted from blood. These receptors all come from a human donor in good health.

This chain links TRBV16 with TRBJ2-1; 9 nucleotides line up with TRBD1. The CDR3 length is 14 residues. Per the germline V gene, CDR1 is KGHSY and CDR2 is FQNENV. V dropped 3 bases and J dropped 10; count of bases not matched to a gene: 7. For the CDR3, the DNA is TGTGCCAGCAGCCAGGGACAGGGAATAGGAGAGCAGTTCTTC. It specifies CASSQGQGIGEQFF.

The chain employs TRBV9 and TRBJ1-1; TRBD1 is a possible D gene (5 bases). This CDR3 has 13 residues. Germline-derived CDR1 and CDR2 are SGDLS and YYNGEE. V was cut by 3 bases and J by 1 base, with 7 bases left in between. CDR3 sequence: CASSDGQNTEAFF. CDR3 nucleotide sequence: TGTGCCAGCAGCGACGGACAGAACACTGAAGCTTTCTTT.

The CDR3 DNA follows: TGTGCCAGTAGCCCCGGGGTCGGCTACGAGCAGTACTTC. This translates into CASSPGVGYEQYF. This rearrangement joins TRBV19 to TRBJ2-7; possible D gene TRBD2, 5 bases. V shed 6 bases and J shed 3 bases, with 12 bases lying between them. CDR1 is LNHDA, CDR2 SQIVND, per germline (reference sequence). CDR3 length: 13 amino acids.

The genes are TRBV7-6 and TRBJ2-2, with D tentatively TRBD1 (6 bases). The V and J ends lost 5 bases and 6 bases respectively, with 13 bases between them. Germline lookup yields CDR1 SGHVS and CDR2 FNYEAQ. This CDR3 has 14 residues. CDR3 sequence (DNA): TGTGCCAGCAGCGCGGCACAGGGACCCGGGGAGCTGTTTTTT. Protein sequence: CASSAAQGPGELFF.

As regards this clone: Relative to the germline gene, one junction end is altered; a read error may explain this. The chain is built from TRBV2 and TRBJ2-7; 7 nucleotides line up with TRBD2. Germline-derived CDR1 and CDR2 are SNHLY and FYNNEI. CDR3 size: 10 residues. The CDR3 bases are TGTGCCAGCAGGGAGCGGGAAACCGCCTTC. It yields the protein CASRERETAF.

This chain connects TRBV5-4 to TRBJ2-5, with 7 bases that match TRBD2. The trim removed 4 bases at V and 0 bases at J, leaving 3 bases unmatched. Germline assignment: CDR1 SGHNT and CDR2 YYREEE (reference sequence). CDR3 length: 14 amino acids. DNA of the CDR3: TGTGCCAGCAGCCAACTAGCGTACCAAGAGACCCAGTACTTC. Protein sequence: CASSQLAYQETQYF.

In nucleotides, the CDR3 is TGTGCCAGTAGTATAGCAGACCAGGGCGGTGAAAAACTGTTTTTT. Protein product: CASSIADQGGEKLFF. The V and J genes are TRBV19 and TRBJ1-4; D is possibly TRBD1 (5 bases). This CDR3 comprises 15 residues. V shed 1 base and J shed 7 bases, with 13 bases lying between them. CDR1 is LNHDA, CDR2 SQIVND, per germline (reference sequence).

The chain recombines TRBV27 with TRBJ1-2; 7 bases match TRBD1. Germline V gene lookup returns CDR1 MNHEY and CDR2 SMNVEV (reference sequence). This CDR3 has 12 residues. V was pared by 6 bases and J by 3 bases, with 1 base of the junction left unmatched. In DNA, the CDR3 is TGTGCCAGCAGCACAGGGGACTATGGCTACACCTTC. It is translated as CASSTGDYGYTF.